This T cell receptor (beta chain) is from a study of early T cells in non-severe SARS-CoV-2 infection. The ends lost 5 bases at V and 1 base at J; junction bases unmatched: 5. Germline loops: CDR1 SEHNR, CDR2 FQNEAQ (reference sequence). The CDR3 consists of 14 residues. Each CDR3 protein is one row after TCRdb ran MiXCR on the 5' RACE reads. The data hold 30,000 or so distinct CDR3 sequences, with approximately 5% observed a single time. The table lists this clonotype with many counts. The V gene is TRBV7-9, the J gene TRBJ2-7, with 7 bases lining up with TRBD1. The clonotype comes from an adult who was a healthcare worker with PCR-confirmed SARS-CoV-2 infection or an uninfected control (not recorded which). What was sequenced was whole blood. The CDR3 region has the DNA TGTGCCAGCAGCCCGATGACAGGGTCCTACGAGCAGTACTTC. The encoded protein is CASSPMTGSYEQYF.